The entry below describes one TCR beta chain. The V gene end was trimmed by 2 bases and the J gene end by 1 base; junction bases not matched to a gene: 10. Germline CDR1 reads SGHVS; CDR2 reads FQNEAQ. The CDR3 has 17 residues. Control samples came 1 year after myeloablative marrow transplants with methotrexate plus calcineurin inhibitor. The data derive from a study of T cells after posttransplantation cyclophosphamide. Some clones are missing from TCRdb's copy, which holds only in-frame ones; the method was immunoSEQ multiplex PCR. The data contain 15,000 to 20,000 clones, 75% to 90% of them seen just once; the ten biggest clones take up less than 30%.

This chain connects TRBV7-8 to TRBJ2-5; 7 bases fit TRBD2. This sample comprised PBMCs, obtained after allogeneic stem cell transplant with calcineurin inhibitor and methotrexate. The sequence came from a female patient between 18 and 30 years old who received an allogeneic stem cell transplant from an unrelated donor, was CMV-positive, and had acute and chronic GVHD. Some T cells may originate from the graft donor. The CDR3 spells CASSLTPASGIQETQYF. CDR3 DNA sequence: TGTGCCAGCAGCTTAACTCCGGCTAGCGGTATCCAAGAGACCCAGTACTTC.